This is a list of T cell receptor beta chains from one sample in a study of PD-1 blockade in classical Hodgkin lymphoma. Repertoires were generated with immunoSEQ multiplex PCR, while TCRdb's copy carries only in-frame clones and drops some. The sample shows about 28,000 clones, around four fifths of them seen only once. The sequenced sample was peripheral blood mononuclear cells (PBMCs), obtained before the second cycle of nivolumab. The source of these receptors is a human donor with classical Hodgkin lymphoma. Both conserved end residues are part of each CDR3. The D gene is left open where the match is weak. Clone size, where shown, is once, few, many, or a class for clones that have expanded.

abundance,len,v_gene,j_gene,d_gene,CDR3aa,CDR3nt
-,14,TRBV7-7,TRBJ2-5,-,CASSLGTYPETQYF,TGTGCCAGCAGCTTAGGGACATACCCCGAGACCCAGTACTTC
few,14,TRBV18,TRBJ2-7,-,CASSPPQLSYEQYF,TGTGCCAGCTCACCCCCGCAGTTATCATACGAGCAGTACTTC
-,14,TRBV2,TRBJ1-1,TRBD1,CASSGTGGLTEAFF,TGTGCCAGCAGTGGGACAGGGGGTTTAACTGAAGCTTTCTTT
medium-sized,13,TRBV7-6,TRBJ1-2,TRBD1,CASSSYRGYGYTF,TGTGCCAGCAGCTCTTACAGGGGGTATGGCTACACCTTC
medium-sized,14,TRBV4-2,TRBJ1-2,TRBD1,CASSETTGGEGYTF,TGTGCCAGCAGCGAAACGACAGGGGGCGAAGGCTACACCTTC
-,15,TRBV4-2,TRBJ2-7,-,CASSQDLATNYEQYF,TGTGCCAGCAGCCAAGATTTGGCAACCAACTACGAGCAGTACTTC
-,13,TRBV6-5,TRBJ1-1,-,CASTNRVNTEAFF,TGTGCCAGCACTAACAGGGTGAACACTGAAGCTTTCTTT
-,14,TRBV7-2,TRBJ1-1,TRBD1,CASRPTGANTEAFF,TGTGCCAGCAGACCTACAGGGGCGAACACTGAAGCTTTCTTT
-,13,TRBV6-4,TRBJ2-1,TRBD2,CASSGGSYNEQFF,TGTGCCAGCAGCGGGGGGTCCTACAATGAGCAGTTCTTC
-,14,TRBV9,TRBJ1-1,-,CASSVGRVAGGAFF,TGTGCCAGCAGCGTAGGCCGAGTAGCGGGCGGGGCTTTCTTT
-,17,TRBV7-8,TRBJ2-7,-,CASSLAGRTPGSYEQYF,TGTGCCAGCAGCTTAGCGGGCCGGACTCCAGGGTCCTACGAGCAGTACTTC
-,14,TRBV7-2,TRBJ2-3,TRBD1,CASSFDRVQDTQYF,TGTGCCAGCAGCTTCGACAGGGTGCAAGATACGCAGTATTTT
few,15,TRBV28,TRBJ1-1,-,CASGGRTALYTEAFF,TGTGCTTCAGGCGGGCGGACAGCCCTGTACACTGAAGCTTTCTTT
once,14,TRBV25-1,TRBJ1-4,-,CASGSTGFNEKLFF,TGTGCCAGCGGGAGCACAGGGTTTAATGAAAAACTGTTTTTT
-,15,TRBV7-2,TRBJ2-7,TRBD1,CASSPLTGASYEQYF,TGTGCCAGCAGCCCGCTGACAGGGGCATCCTACGAGCAGTACTTC
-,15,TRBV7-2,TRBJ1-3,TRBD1,CASSDPGGTGNTIYF,TGTGCCAGCAGCGATCCAGGGGGTACTGGAAACACCATATATTTT
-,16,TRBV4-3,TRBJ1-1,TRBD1,CASSPASTGMNTEAFF,TGCGCCAGCAGCCCAGCCTCGACAGGGATGAACACTGAAGCTTTCTTT
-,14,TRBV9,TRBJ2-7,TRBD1,CASSVGQGAREQYF,TGTGCCAGCAGCGTGGGACAGGGGGCGAGGGAGCAGTACTTC
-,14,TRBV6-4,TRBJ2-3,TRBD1,CASSAQGLGDTQYF,TGTGCCAGCAGTGCACAGGGGTTAGGAGATACGCAGTATTTT
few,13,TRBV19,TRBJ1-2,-,CASRLDRHYGYTF,TGTGCCAGCAGACTCGACAGACACTATGGCTACACCTTC
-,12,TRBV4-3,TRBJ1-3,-,CASRGSGNTIYF,TGCGCCAGCAGGGGGTCCGGAAACACCATATATTTT
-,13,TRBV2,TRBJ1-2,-,CASSERAFGGYTF,TGTGCCAGCAGTGAACGGGCTTTCGGGGGCTACACCTTC
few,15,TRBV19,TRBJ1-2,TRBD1,CASSISRGRFYGYTF,TGTGCCAGTAGTATCTCGAGGGGGCGGTTCTATGGCTACACCTTC
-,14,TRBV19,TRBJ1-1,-,CASSTSSVNTEAFF,TGTGCCAGTAGCACCTCCTCAGTAAACACTGAAGCTTTCTTT
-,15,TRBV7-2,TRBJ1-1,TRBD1,CASSRDRSMNTEAFF,TGTGCCAGCAGCCGGGACAGATCCATGAACACTGAAGCTTTCTTT
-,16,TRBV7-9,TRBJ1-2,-,CASSLDHPGSDYGYTF,TGTGCCAGCAGCTTAGATCATCCGGGCTCCGACTATGGCTACACCTTC
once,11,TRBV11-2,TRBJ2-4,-,CASSTSNIQYF,TGTGCCAGTTCAACTTCAAACATTCAGTACTTC
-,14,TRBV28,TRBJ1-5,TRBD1,CASRDRYSNQPQHF,TGTGCCAGCAGGGACAGGTATAGCAATCAGCCCCAGCATTTT
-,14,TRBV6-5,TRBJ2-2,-,CASTRTPYTGELFF,TGTGCCAGCACCCGGACACCGTACACCGGGGAGCTGTTTTTT
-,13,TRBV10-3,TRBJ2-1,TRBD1,CAIGGQGHNEQFF,TGTGCCATCGGGGGACAGGGTCACAATGAGCAGTTCTTC
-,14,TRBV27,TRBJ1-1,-,CASRIVGENTEAFF,TGTGCCAGCAGAATTGTCGGAGAAAACACTGAAGCTTTCTTT
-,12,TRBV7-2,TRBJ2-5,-,CASSLDGPTQYF,TGTGCCAGCAGCTTAGACGGTCCCACCCAGTACTTC
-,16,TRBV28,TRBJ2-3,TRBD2,CASSILSGGGTDTQYF,TGTGCCAGCAGTATCCTTAGCGGGGGGGGCACAGATACGCAGTATTTT
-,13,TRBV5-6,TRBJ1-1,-,CASSFAGETEAFF,TGTGCCAGCAGCTTTGCAGGGGAAACTGAAGCTTTCTTT
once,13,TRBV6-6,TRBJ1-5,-,CASSYSHNQPQHF,TGTGCCAGCAGTTACTCTCATAATCAGCCCCAGCATTTT
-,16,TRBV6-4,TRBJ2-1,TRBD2,CASSDSDQREVGEQFF,TGTGCCAGCAGTGACTCGGATCAGCGGGAGGTGGGTGAGCAGTTCTTC
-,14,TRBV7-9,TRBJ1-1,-,CASSLDSMNTEAFF,TGTGCCAGCAGCTTGGACAGCATGAACACTGAAGCTTTCTTT
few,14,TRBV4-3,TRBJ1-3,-,CASSQDTSRNTIYF,TGCGCCAGCAGCCAAGATACAAGCCGGAACACCATATATTTT
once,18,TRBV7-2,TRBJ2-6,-,CASSLDGSRGSGANVLTF,TGTGCCAGCAGCTTAGATGGCAGCCGAGGGTCAGGGGCCAACGTCCTGACTTTC
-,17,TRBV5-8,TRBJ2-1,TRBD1,CASSLTPTGHLANEQFF,TGTGCCAGCAGCTTAACCCCGACAGGGCACTTGGCCAATGAGCAGTTCTTC